What follows are 27 T cell receptor beta chains derived from one specimen sequenced in a study of Tregs in tolerant kidney transplant recipients. Mixed chimerism was transient after nonmyeloablative marrow transplants from related graft donors. TCRdb's copy holds only in-frame clones and misses some; the assay was immunoSEQ multiplex PCR. This sample's table reports around 32,000 clones. The sample here was CD4+ T cells from blood (PBMCs), taken 24 months after the transplant. The receptor set was obtained from a human patient who received a combined kidney and bone marrow transplant. The graft donor may account for some of the T cells.

A word on this clone: The CDR3 is cut off 3 residues early in the read; its end comes from the germline J gene. This rearrangement joins TRBV28 to TRBJ1-6; a weak D match, TRBD1 (5 bases). The V gene lost 5 bases and the J gene lost 7 bases, with 9 bases spanning the gap. The CDR3 totals 13 residues. The V gene's germline CDR1 is MDHEN and CDR2 SYDVKM. The DNA read from the CDR3 is TGTGCCAGCAGTAGGGGCACCAATTCACCC. This translates into CASSRGTNSP. In full, the CDR3 is CASSRGTNSPLHF.

CDR3 loop: CASSSLDRQPQHF. The sequenced CDR3 bases are TGTGCCAGCTCATCCTTGGACAGGCAGCCC. J is TRBJ1-5 and V is TRBV18; TRBD1 agrees at 7 bases. The read stops 3 residues short of the end of the CDR3; the missing end is completed from the germline J gene. J was trimmed by 7 bases and V by 5 bases; bases with no gene match: 5. The CDR3 is 13 residues long. The germline V gene encodes CDR1 KGHSH and CDR2 LQKENI.

A word on this clone: The CDR3 extends 3 residues past the end of the read, so its final part is completed from the germline J gene. The chain has TRBV5-1 and TRBJ2-7, with 8 positions matching TRBD1. V lost 0 bases to trimming and J lost 2 bases; unmatched junction nucleotides: 4. Germline-derived CDR1 and CDR2 are SGHRS and YFSETQ. This CDR3 region has 15 residues. CDR3 DNA (partial): TGCGCCAGCAGCTTGGCTCAGGGGGCCACCTACGAG. Protein product: CASSLAQGATYE. The complete CDR3 sequence is CASSLAQGATYEQYF.

With respect to this clone: The read comes to an end 3 residues before the CDR3 does, leaving the germline J gene to fill in the end. V and J are TRBV5-1 and TRBJ2-1, with D perhaps matching TRBD2 (5 bases). V was clipped by 2 bases and J by 5 bases, with 11 bases between them. Germline loops: CDR1 SGHRS, CDR2 YFSETQ. The CDR3 spans 14 residues. The CDR3 region is CASSLGGPNNEQFF. The CDR3 DNA, read in part, is TGCGCCAGCAGCTTAGGCGGGCCGAACAATGAG.

Details on this clone: The read halts 3 residues ahead of the CDR3 end, with the missing end drawn from the germline J gene. The chain joins TRBV18 to TRBJ2-5; D may be TRBD2 (5 bases). From germline, CDR1 is KGHSH and CDR2 LQKENI. CDR3 length equals 14 residues. The V end lost 0 bases, the J end lost 3 bases, and 8 bases lay between the germline ends. CDR3: CASSPPSVKETQYF. CDR3 bases read: TGTGCCAGCTCACCACCTAGCGTTAAAGAGACC. The whole variable domain, filled in from reference TRBV18 and TRBJ2-5, reads NAGVMQNPRHLVRRRGQEARLRCSPMKGHSHVYWYRQLPEEGLKFMVYLQKENIIDESGMPKERFSAEFPKEGPSILRIQQVVRGDSAAYFCASSPPSVKETQYFGPGTRLLVL.

To note about this clone: The sequenced fragment ends 3 residues before the CDR3 boundary, so the rest is inferred from the germline J gene. The chain joins TRBV11-2 to TRBJ2-7; a possible D gene is TRBD2 (5 bases). The CDR3 totals 14 residues. The V gene lost 5 bases and the J gene lost 2 bases, with 13 bases spanning the gap. Germline loops: CDR1 SGHAT, CDR2 FQNNGV. CDR3 DNA, as far as it was read: TGTGCCAGCAGCCGCGGGCAGGCGACCTACGAG. Residues: CASSRGQATYE. The full CDR3 protein reads CASSRGQATYEQYF.

The CDR3 spells CASSPGSGRAYEQYF. CDR3 DNA, as far as it was read: TGTGCCAGCTCACCCGGCAGCGGGAGGGCCTACGAG. The chain recombines TRBV18 with TRBJ2-7, with 10 bases that match TRBD2. The CDR3 end is not reached by the read, which stops 3 residues before it; the germline J gene fills it in. V shed 3 bases, J shed 2 bases, and the junction held 4 bases outside the gene matches. Germline CDR1 and CDR2: KGHSH and LQKENI. The CDR3 has 15 residues.

As to this clone: The read gets to within 3 residues of the CDR3 end, and the germline J gene fills in the rest. The chain carries TRBV20-1 and TRBJ2-6; 12 bases fit TRBD1. Per germline, CDR1 DFQATT and CDR2 SNEGSKA (reference sequence). V lost 4 bases to trimming and J lost 4 bases; unmatched junction nucleotides: 8. The CDR3 has 17 residues. CDR3 residues: CSATRDRGPGGANVLTF. CDR3 bases read: TGCAGTGCTACCCGGGACAGGGGGCCCGGGGGGGCCAACGTC.

The CDR3 protein is CASSYPGTVGFNQPQHF. The sequenced CDR3 bases are TGTGCCAGCAGTTACCCTGGGACAGTTGGATTCAATCAGCCC. The J gene is TRBJ1-5, the V gene TRBV6-2 or TRBV6-3; 7 nucleotides line up with TRBD1. The read terminates 3 residues ahead of where the CDR3 ends, so the germline J gene completes it. The trim removed 2 bases at V and 3 bases at J, leaving 10 bases unmatched. The CDR3 loop spans 17 amino acids. The germline CDR1 and CDR2 sequences are MNHEY and SVGEGT.

As concerns this clone: The read finishes 3 residues shy of the CDR3 end, and the germline J gene is used to complete it. The chain is built from TRBV9 and TRBJ2-2; 7 nucleotides line up with TRBD2. The J segment lost 6 bases and the V segment lost 3 bases, leaving 8 bases of the junction unmatched. The CDR3 totals 15 residues. Per the germline V gene, CDR1 is SGDLS and CDR2 is YYNGEE. Incomplete CDR3 DNA: TGTGCCAGCAGCGGACTAGCTGGTGGGGCCGGGGAG. Its translation: CASSGLAGGAGE. From start to end, the CDR3 is CASSGLAGGAGELFF.

To note about this clone: The sequenced fragment ends 3 residues before the CDR3 boundary, so the rest is inferred from the germline J gene. The chain combines TRBV6-2 or TRBV6-3 with TRBJ2-1, with TRBD1 identical over 10 bases. CDR1 MNHEY and CDR2 SVGEGT come from the germline V gene. This CDR3 contains 14 residues. With V trimmed by 7 bases and J by 4 bases, 4 bases remained unmatched. The CDR3 DNA, read in part, is TGTGCCAGCACCCCGGGACAGGGGTACAATGAG. Residues: CASTPGQGYNE. The CDR3 reads in full as CASTPGQGYNEQFF.

Remarks on this clone: The CDR3 end falls 3 residues outside the read, so it is completed with the germline J gene. This chain joins TRBV28 and TRBJ1-5, with 9 positions matching TRBD1. Germline V gives CDR1 MDHEN, CDR2 SYDVKM. Trimming at V came to 5 bases and at J to 4 bases, leaving 6 bases not matched to a gene. The CDR3 is 15 residues long. The DNA read from the CDR3 is TGTGCCAGCAGTCGCCAAGGGACAGGGAATCAGCCC. It encodes CASSRQGTGNQP. The full-length CDR3 reads as CASSRQGTGNQPQHF.

Notes on this clone: The CDR3 end lies 3 residues beyond the end of the read and is filled in from the germline J gene. The rearrangement joins TRBV5-1 to TRBJ1-3, with D uncertain. The CDR3 runs to 15 residues. Germline assignment: CDR1 SGHRS and CDR2 YFSETQ. The CDR3 bases that were read are TGCGCCAGCAGCTTGGATGACACCTACGGTGGGACC. It translates to CASSLDDTYGGT. The entire CDR3 reads CASSLDDTYGGTIYF.

A note on this clone: The read comes to an end 3 residues before the CDR3 does, leaving the germline J gene to fill in the end. The V gene is TRBV5-1, the J gene TRBJ2-7; 13 nucleotides match TRBD2. After removal of 6 bases from V and 2 bases from J, the junction contained 5 bases not matched to a gene. CDR1 is SGHRS and CDR2 is YFSETQ in the germline V gene. This CDR3 has 15 residues. CDR3 sequence reads: CASMLGTSGTYEQYF. The CDR3 DNA, read in part, is TGCGCCAGCATGCTTGGGACTAGCGGGACCTACGAG.

Concerning this clone: Mismatch with germline at one junction end may stem from a read error. The read terminates 3 residues ahead of where the CDR3 ends, so the germline J gene completes it. The chain has TRBV7-3 and TRBJ1-4, with 8 nucleotides matching TRBD1. Germline values: CDR1 SGHTA, CDR2 FQGTGA. The CDR3 is 15 amino acids. CDR3 bases read: TGTGCCAGCAGCGTAACCCTGGACAGGGTTGAAAAA. This sequence encodes CASSVTLDRVEK. The full CDR3 is CASSVTLDRVEKLFF.

Details on this clone: The read finishes 3 residues shy of the CDR3 end, and the germline J gene is used to complete it. The rearrangement joins TRBV20-1 to TRBJ1-2, with D perhaps matching TRBD1 (6 bases). The length of the CDR3 is 15 residues. Trimming took 0 bases from V and 2 from J, leaving 13 bases between them. Per the germline V gene, CDR1 is DFQATT and CDR2 is SNEGSKA (reference sequence). The DNA read from the CDR3 is TGCAGTGCTAGAGATACCGGACAGTCAAACTATGGC. Protein sequence: CSARDTGQSNYG. The whole CDR3 protein reads CSARDTGQSNYGYTF.

Worth noting for this clone: The read halts 3 residues ahead of the CDR3 end, with the missing end drawn from the germline J gene. This sequence joins TRBV30 and TRBJ1-5; 7 bases are a match to TRBD1. CDR3 length: 14 amino acids. Germline V gene sequence: CDR1 GTSNPN, CDR2 SVGIG (reference sequence). Trimming removed 3 bases from V and 6 bases from J; junction bases left unmatched: 8. The CDR3 protein is CAWREQGTGQPQHF. The sequenced part of the CDR3 DNA is TGTGCCTGGAGGGAACAGGGGACGGGTCAGCCC. Filled out from reference TRBV30 and TRBJ1-5, the complete variable domain reads SQTIHQWPATLVQPVGSPLSLECTVEGTSNPNLYWYRQAAGRGLQLLFYSVGIGQISSEVPQNLSASRPQDRQFILSSKKLLLSDSGFYLCAWREQGTGQPQHFGDGTRLSIL.

About this clone: The DNA ends 3 residues before the CDR3 does, and the rest of the CDR3 is filled in from the germline J gene. The J gene is TRBJ2-7, the V gene TRBV6-2 or TRBV6-3, with D perhaps matching TRBD1 (5 bases). V was shortened by 2 bases and J by 2 bases, with 16 bases between the two germline ends. Germline V gene lookup returns CDR1 MNHEY and CDR2 SVGEGT. The CDR3 length is 16 residues. CDR3 sequence: CASSYPQGRLAYEQYF. CDR3 DNA (partial): TGTGCCAGCAGTTACCCTCAGGGCCGATTGGCCTACGAG.

Regarding this clone: The read gets to within 3 residues of the CDR3 end, and the germline J gene fills in the rest. This chain connects TRBV18 to TRBJ1-1; possibly TRBD1 for D (5 bases). The CDR3 is 13 amino acids. Germline lookup yields CDR1 KGHSH and CDR2 LQKENI. The V gene lost 4 bases and the J gene lost 3 bases, with 9 bases spanning the gap. The chain's CDR3 is CASSLGEDTEAFF. Partial CDR3 DNA: TGTGCCAGCTCACTAGGGGAGGACACTGAA.

Concerning this clone: The observed sequence ends 3 residues before the CDR3 terminus, with the missing tail filled in from the germline J gene. The chain combines TRBV18 with TRBJ1-2; TRBD1 might be the D (6 bases). The CDR3 covers 16 residues. Looked up from germline, CDR1 is KGHSH and CDR2 is LQKENI. V lost 0 bases to trimming and J lost 1 base, with 12 bases between them. The CDR3 sequence is CASSPPPGHNNYGYTF. The DNA read from the CDR3 is TGTGCCAGCTCACCACCGCCGGGACACAATAACTATGGC.

A remark on this clone: The read comes to an end 3 residues before the CDR3 does, leaving the germline J gene to fill in the end. This chain connects TRBV27 to TRBJ2-2; D might be TRBD1 (5 bases). The V and J ends lost 4 bases and 4 bases respectively, with 10 bases between them. The CDR3 extends over 14 amino acids. Germline V lookup: CDR1 MNHEY, CDR2 SMNVEV (reference sequence). CDR3 sequence: CASSSQGGTGELFF. The sequenced part of the CDR3 DNA is TGTGCCAGCAGTTCCCAGGGCGGCACCGGGGAG.

For this clone: The sequenced fragment ends 3 residues before the CDR3 boundary, so the rest is inferred from the germline J gene. The genes are TRBV2 and TRBJ1-5; no clear D gene. The CDR3 has 15 residues. The germline CDR1 and CDR2 sequences are SNHLY and FYNNEI. V shed 6 bases and J shed 0 bases, with 12 bases lying between them. The CDR3 protein is CASRWLRSSNQPQHF. The part of the CDR3 DNA that was read is TGTGCCAGCAGGTGGCTCAGATCTAGCAATCAGCCC.

A note on this clone: The read finishes 3 residues shy of the CDR3 end, and the germline J gene is used to complete it. The chain has TRBV5-1 and TRBJ2-3; D perhaps matches TRBD2 (6 bases). Germline V gene lookup returns CDR1 SGHRS and CDR2 YFSETQ. V dropped 4 bases and J dropped 0 bases, with 12 bases sitting between them. The CDR3 has 15 residues. The DNA read from the CDR3 is TGCGCCAGCAGCCGGGGACTGACTAGCACAGATACG. Translated, it gives CASSRGLTSTDT. The entire CDR3 protein is CASSRGLTSTDTQYF.

In regard to this clone: The CDR3 end is not reached by the read, which stops 3 residues before it; the germline J gene fills it in. The V call is TRBV20-1, the J call TRBJ1-5; maybe TRBD1 (5 bases). CDR3 size: 15 residues. Trimming cost V 8 bases and J 0 bases, with 17 bases left between them. In germline, CDR1 is DFQATT, CDR2 SNEGSKA (reference sequence). CDR3 amino acids: CSSTQGPGSNQPQHF. The DNA read from the CDR3 is TGCAGTTCAACTCAGGGCCCCGGTAGCAATCAGCCC.

As to this clone: The sequenced fragment ends 3 residues before the CDR3 boundary, so the rest is inferred from the germline J gene. The V and J genes are TRBV5-1 and TRBJ1-1, with 9 bases fitting TRBD1. The CDR3 runs to 13 residues. Germline lookup yields CDR1 SGHRS and CDR2 YFSETQ. CDR3 residues: CASSPDRGRDAFF. Incomplete CDR3 DNA: TGCGCCAGCAGCCCTGACAGGGGGAGGGAT.

A note on this clone: The read stops 3 residues short of the end of the CDR3; the missing end is completed from the germline J gene. The rearrangement uses TRBV20-1 and TRBJ1-1; D might be TRBD1 (5 bases). The CDR3 is 14 residues long. V lost 3 bases, J lost 2 bases, and 13 bases lay in between. The germline CDR1 and CDR2 sequences are DFQATT and SNEGSKA (reference sequence). The sequenced CDR3 bases are TGCAGTGCTAGCTTGGTTGGGGCAAACACTGAA. It codes for CSASLVGANTE. Given in full, the CDR3 is CSASLVGANTEAFF.

A note on this clone: Sequencing ends 3 residues short of the CDR3 end; the germline J gene provides the rest. This chain links TRBV5-4 with TRBJ2-1; TRBD2 agrees at 7 bases. Germline assignment: CDR1 SGHNT and CDR2 YYREEE (reference sequence). With V trimmed by 4 bases and J by 9 bases, 7 bases remained unmatched. The CDR3 runs to 13 residues. CDR3: CASSPRLAGEQFF. The DNA read from the CDR3 is TGTGCCAGCAGCCCTCGACTAGCCGGTGAG.